Shown below are 22 T cell receptor beta chains from a single sample sequenced in a study of OX40 agonist ivuxolimab in advanced cancers. Sequencing used immunoSEQ multiplex PCR; TCRdb keeps in-frame clones, though not all of them. The sample carries about 73,000 clones, around 90% recorded once. The specimen was CD4+ or CD8+ T cells sorted from blood, collected in a trial of the OX40 agonist ivuxolimab. These receptors came from an adult with an advanced solid tumor such as melanoma, head and neck, liver or kidney cancer.

CDR3 amino acids: CASSQAVGDYQPQHF. The CDR3 DNA reads as TGCGCCAGCAGCCAAGCGGTCGGGGATTATCAGCCCCAGCATTTT. This chain uses TRBV4-3 with TRBJ1-5; D gene unclear. Germline lookup yields CDR1 LGHNA and CDR2 YSLEER. This CDR3 spans 15 amino acids. The ends were cut back, 1 base at V and 5 bases at J, with 12 bases in the middle.

CDR3 sequence reads: CASSLGHPYEQYF. CDR3 nucleotide sequence: TGTGCCAGCAGCCTGGGACACCCCTACGAGCAGTACTTC. This rearrangement joins TRBV7-6 to TRBJ2-7; tentatively, D is TRBD1 (6 bases). The length of the CDR3 is 13 residues. Germline V lookup: CDR1 SGHVS, CDR2 FNYEAQ. Trimming left V 5 bases short and J 2 bases short, with 10 bases between.

The chain recombines TRBV19 with TRBJ2-3; D call uncertain. CDR1 and CDR2 from the germline V gene are LNHDA and SQIVND (reference sequence). CDR3 length: 13 residues. The V and J ends lost 3 bases and 0 bases respectively, with 4 bases between them. The CDR3 sequence is CASSMASTDTQYF. The CDR3 DNA follows: TGTGCCAGTAGTATGGCTAGCACAGATACGCAGTATTTT.

The chain carries TRBV7-2 and TRBJ2-1; 7 bases agree with TRBD2. Germline V gives CDR1 SGHTA, CDR2 FQGNSA. V lost 5 bases, J lost 0 bases, and 4 bases stayed unmatched. This CDR3 comprises 15 residues. The CDR3 coding sequence is TGTGCCAGCAGCATGACTAGCAGCTCCTACAATGAGCAGTTCTTC. Protein product: CASSMTSSSYNEQFF.

V usage is TRBV9 and J usage is TRBJ2-3, with TRBD2 as a possible D gene (6 bases). Germline lookup yields CDR1 SGDLS and CDR2 YYNGEE. The CDR3 spans 16 residues. Trimming took off 10 bases at V and 1 base at J, with 22 bases between the two ends. The CDR3 nucleotides read TGTGCCGGAGCGGCGGTGGGGGGTTCAGGCACAGATACGCAGTATTTT. Translating it yields CAGAAVGGSGTDTQYF.

The V and J genes are TRBV25-1 and TRBJ1-1; 7 bases agree with TRBD1. V shed 6 bases, J shed 3 bases, and the junction held 4 bases outside the gene matches. The CDR3 has 13 residues. Germline V gene lookup returns CDR1 MGHDK and CDR2 SYGVNS. CDR3 sequence reads: CASSEGTDTEAFF. The CDR3 DNA is TGTGCCAGCAGCGAAGGGACAGACACTGAAGCTTTCTTT.

This clone came up once. The chain recombines TRBV6-5 with TRBJ2-1; D not certain. Germline V gene data show CDR1 as MNHEY and CDR2 as SVGAGI. The CDR3 is made up of 13 amino acids. V was shortened by 0 bases and J by 4 bases, with 4 bases between the two germline ends. CDR3 residues: CASSYSLYNEQFF. The CDR3 nucleotides read TGTGCCAGCAGTTACTCCCTATACAATGAGCAGTTCTTC.

The chain carries TRBV9 and TRBJ1-2; 7 bases match TRBD1. The CDR3 runs to 17 residues. CDR1 is SGDLS, CDR2 YYNGEE, per germline. Trimming cost V 0 bases and J 5 bases; bases outside gene matches: 13. The CDR3 loop is CASSVATEGAVEYGYTF. In nucleotides, the CDR3 is TGTGCCAGCAGCGTAGCTACAGAGGGGGCGGTCGAATATGGCTACACCTTC.

This clone was found once. This chain connects TRBV7-6 to TRBJ2-7; no definite D call. Between the trimmed V and J ends, which lost 4 bases and 5 bases, there was a span of 12 bases. This CDR3 comprises 13 residues. Per the germline V gene, CDR1 is SGHVS and CDR2 is FNYEAQ. The CDR3 coding sequence is TGTGCCAGCAGCTCCCGGGTGGTCGACGAGCAGTACTTC. It codes for CASSSRVVDEQYF.

The V call is TRBV10-3, the J call TRBJ2-2, with 8 positions matching TRBD2. With 8 bases clipped from V and 0 bases from J, the junction kept 8 bases outside the gene matches. The CDR3 sequence is 16 residues long. The germline V gene has CDR1 ENHRY and CDR2 SYGVKD. The CDR3 protein is CAISGGEATNTGELFF. CDR3 DNA: TGTGCCATCTCCGGGGGGGAAGCGACGAACACCGGGGAGCTGTTTTTT.

The gene calls are TRBV11-2 and TRBJ2-4; TRBD2 matches 8 bases. With 3 bases clipped from V and 5 bases from J, the junction kept 0 bases outside the gene matches. CDR1 is SGHAT, CDR2 FQNNGV, per germline. The CDR3 covers 13 residues. This chain's CDR3 is CASSFGGENIQYF. In nucleotides, the CDR3 is TGTGCCAGCAGCTTCGGGGGGGAAAACATTCAGTACTTC.

The gene calls are TRBV25-1 and TRBJ1-2; 8 nucleotides line up with TRBD1. The trim removed 5 bases at V and 4 bases at J, leaving 9 bases unmatched. CDR3 size: 15 residues. Looked up from germline, CDR1 is MGHDK and CDR2 is SYGVNS. The CDR3 region has the DNA TGTGCCAGCAGTACCCAGGGGGCGAGAGGCTATGGCTACACCTTC. Translated, it gives CASSTQGARGYGYTF.

The chain combines TRBV27 with TRBJ1-6; TRBD1 matches at 7 bases. The CDR3 length is 16 residues. The ends lost 5 bases at V and 2 bases at J; junction bases unmatched: 6. Germline V gene sequence: CDR1 MNHEY, CDR2 SMNVEV (reference sequence). The CDR3 region is CASSPIQGAYNSPLHF. CDR3 DNA: TGTGCCAGCAGTCCAATTCAGGGGGCCTATAATTCACCCCTCCACTTT.

The chain recombines TRBV9 with TRBJ2-3, with 9 bases fitting TRBD2. The germline V gene encodes CDR1 SGDLS and CDR2 YYNGEE. J gave up 4 bases and V 2 bases, and 5 bases lay outside the gene matches. This CDR3 region has 15 residues. Here the CDR3 reads CASSVGLAVPDTQYF. CDR3 nucleotides: TGTGCCAGCAGCGTGGGACTAGCTGTCCCAGATACGCAGTATTTT.

This chain links TRBV5-4 with TRBJ1-5; the D gene is possibly TRBD1 (5 bases). The V and J ends lost 5 bases and 0 bases respectively, with 9 bases between them. The CDR3 runs to 14 residues. Germline V gene data show CDR1 as SGHNT and CDR2 as YYREEE (reference sequence). CDR3 in DNA: TGTGCCAGCAGTGGGGCTGTTAGCAATCAGCCCCAGCATTTT. Translated: CASSGAVSNQPQHF.

This rearrangement joins TRBV5-1 to TRBJ1-2; the D gene is possibly TRBD1 (5 bases). CDR1 and CDR2 (germline): SGHRS, YFSETQ. Trimming left V 4 bases short and J 7 bases short, with 17 bases between. This CDR3 contains 14 residues. CDR3 residues: CASSPRWGWGGYTF. The DNA of the CDR3 is TGCGCCAGCAGCCCAAGGTGGGGCTGGGGTGGCTACACCTTC.

V is TRBV5-5 and J is TRBJ1-1; weak D call: TRBD1 (5 bases). Germline V gene lookup returns CDR1 SGHKS and CDR2 YYEKEE (reference sequence). The CDR3 runs 16 residues. Trimming shortened V by 0 bases and J by 0 bases, and 12 bases separated the two germline ends. The DNA for the CDR3 is TGTGCCAGCAGCTTGGGGCAGGGTGAAGTGAACACTGAAGCTTTCTTT. This sequence encodes CASSLGQGEVNTEAFF.

Only one count was recorded for this clone. The V gene is TRBV11-2, the J gene TRBJ2-2; D gene uncertain. CDR1 and CDR2 from the germline V gene are SGHAT and FQNNGV. V was shortened by 3 bases and J by 6 bases, with 8 bases between the two germline ends. CDR3 length equals 13 residues. CDR3 sequence: CASSFGYSGELFF. The CDR3 nucleotides are TGTGCCAGCAGCTTCGGGTACTCCGGGGAGCTGTTTTTT.

This clone was seen once. The chain recombines TRBV4-1 with TRBJ1-3; no clear D. The V end was cut by 1 base, the J end by 0 bases, with 10 bases between. CDR1 is MGHRA, CDR2 YSYEKL, per germline. This CDR3 is built from 16 residues. Here the CDR3 DNA reads TGCGCCAGCAGCCAAGGTCCTATGGGCTCTGGAAACACCATATATTTT. Its protein product is CASSQGPMGSGNTIYF.

This chain uses TRBV5-5 with TRBJ1-6; D remains ambiguous. Looked up from germline, CDR1 is SGHKS and CDR2 is YYEKEE (reference sequence). V lost 0 bases and J lost 10, with 8 bases in between. The CDR3 runs 13 residues. This CDR3 is CASSLGGSSPLHF. The CDR3 coding sequence is TGTGCCAGCAGCTTGGGAGGCAGCTCACCCCTCCACTTT. Full variable domain (remainder filled in from reference TRBV5-5 and TRBJ1-6): DAGVTQSPTHLIKTRGQQVTLRCSPISGHKSVSWYQQVLGQGPQFIFQYYEKEERGRGNFPDRFSARQFPNYSSELNVNALLLGDSALYLCASSLGGSSPLHFGNGTRLTVT.

The V call is TRBV6-1, the J call TRBJ2-1; D ambiguous. V lost 7 bases and J 4 bases, leaving 5 bases between the germline ends. Germline loops: CDR1 MNHNS, CDR2 SASEGT. The CDR3 has 11 amino acids. The CDR3 sequence: CASKGYNEQFF. As DNA, the CDR3 is TGTGCCAGCAAAGGATACAATGAGCAGTTCTTC.

The chain carries TRBV27 and TRBJ1-2; D gene ambiguous. Germline V gene data show CDR1 as MNHEY and CDR2 as SMNVEV (reference sequence). The CDR3 totals 13 residues. Trimming shortened V by 0 bases and J by 6 bases, and 8 bases separated the two germline ends. CDR3 nucleotide sequence: TGTGCCAGCAGTTTATCCCGGGTCCATGGCTACACCTTC. Its protein is CASSLSRVHGYTF.